This TCR beta chain appears in the sequencing data of a study of OX40 agonist ivuxolimab in advanced cancers. The CDR3 consists of 17 residues. Deletions cut 0 bases from V and 1 base from J, with 15 bases between. The germline V gene encodes CDR1 SNHLY and CDR2 FYNNEI. Assay used: immunoSEQ multiplex PCR; TCRdb lists only in-frame clones, some missing. Among 40,000 or so clones listed, about 90% were seen once. The source of this sequence is an adult with an advanced solid tumor such as melanoma, head and neck, liver or kidney cancer. The chain uses TRBV2 and TRBJ2-5, with unresolved D. This material consisted of CD4+ or CD8+ T cells sorted from blood, taken in a trial of the OX40 agonist ivuxolimab. CDR3 DNA sequence: TGTGCCAGCAGTGAAGCCCTTGCCCTTAAGAGCCAAGAGACCCAGTACTTC. Its translation is CASSEALALKSQETQYF.